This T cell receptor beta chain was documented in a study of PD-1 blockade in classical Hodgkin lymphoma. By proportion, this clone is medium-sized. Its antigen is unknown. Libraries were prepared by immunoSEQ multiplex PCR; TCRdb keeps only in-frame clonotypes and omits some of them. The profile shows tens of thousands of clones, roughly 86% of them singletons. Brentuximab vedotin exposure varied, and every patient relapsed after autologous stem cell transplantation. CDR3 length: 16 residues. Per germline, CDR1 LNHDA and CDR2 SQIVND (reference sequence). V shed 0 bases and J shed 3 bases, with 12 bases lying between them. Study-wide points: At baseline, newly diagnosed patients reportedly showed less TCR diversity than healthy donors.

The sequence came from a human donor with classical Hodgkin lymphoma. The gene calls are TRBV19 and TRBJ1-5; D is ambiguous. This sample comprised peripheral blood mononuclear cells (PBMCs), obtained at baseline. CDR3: CASSIEAEEYNQPQHF. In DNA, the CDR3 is TGTGCCAGTAGTATAGAGGCCGAAGAATACAATCAGCCCCAGCATTTT.